This entry lists 21 T cell receptor beta chains sequenced from one sample in a study of response to subunit inactivated influenza vaccine. TCRdb ran MiXCR on the RT-PCR reads and lists one entry per CDR3 protein. Here the sample spans about 700,000 distinct CDR3 sequences, roughly 15% being singletons. The source material was PBMCs from blood, sampled less than 15 days before vaccination. The receptors were sampled from a man aged 50-59 years who received an inactivated influenza vaccine.

This chain uses TRBV4-2 with TRBJ1-1, with 10 bases matching TRBD1. Per the germline V gene, CDR1 is LGHNA and CDR2 is YNFKEQ. CDR3 length: 18 residues. Trimming at V came to 3 bases and at J to 4 bases, leaving 14 bases not matched to a gene. The CDR3 nucleotides are TGTGCCAGCAGCCACGAACCGGGACAGGGGATCGTCGGCACTGAAGCTTTCTTT. This translates into CASSHEPGQGIVGTEAFF.

In this sample, this clonotype turned up a few times. This chain joins TRBV6-2 or TRBV6-3 and TRBJ2-2; perhaps D is TRBD1 or TRBD2 (7 bases each). V was pared by 9 bases and J by 7 bases, with 15 bases between. Germline CDR1 MNHEY, CDR2 SVGEGT. The CDR3 extends over 13 amino acids. The CDR3: CASDREGRGELFF. Here the CDR3 DNA reads TGTGCCAGTGACAGGGAGGGGCGCGGGGAGCTGTTTTTT.

This clonotype has a single count. This chain links TRBV30 with TRBJ1-2, with 7 bases that match TRBD1. The CDR3 runs to 12 residues. V was clipped by 4 bases and J by 7 bases; unmatched bases: 6. In germline, CDR1 is GTSNPN, CDR2 SVGIG (reference sequence). CDR3 coding DNA: TGTGCCTGGAACCGACAGGGCGGTGGCTACACCTTC. Amino acids: CAWNRQGGGYTF.

This clonotype came up a few times. This chain uses TRBV6-2 or TRBV6-3 with TRBJ2-1; possibly TRBD2 for D (6 bases). CDR1 is MNHEY, CDR2 SVGEGT, per germline. The CDR3 consists of 15 residues. V lost 5 bases to trimming and J lost 7 bases, with 18 bases between them. The CDR3 DNA follows: TGTGCCAGCAGTCGCGGGACGGAGGTGAGGAATGAGCAGTTCTTC. Its protein is CASSRGTEVRNEQFF.

The chain employs TRBV29-1 and TRBJ2-5; D might be TRBD2 (6 bases). The CDR3 is 15 amino acids. Between the trimmed V and J ends, which lost 4 bases and 5 bases, there was a span of 20 bases. Germline V lookup: CDR1 SQVTM, CDR2 ANQGSEA. The DNA for the CDR3 is TGCAGCGTTGGCGGGGAGAGAGGTGCGGCGGAGACCCAGTACTTC. Protein product: CSVGGERGAAETQYF.

The V gene is TRBV2, the J gene TRBJ1-5, with 9 nucleotides matching TRBD1. V was clipped by 6 bases and J by 12 bases; unmatched bases: 12. This CDR3 region has 14 residues. Per germline, CDR1 SNHLY and CDR2 FYNNEI. The CDR3 here is CASSLGQGKVGQHF. Here the CDR3 DNA reads TGTGCCAGCAGCCTGGGACAGGGTAAGGTCGGCCAGCATTTT.

This clonotype was recorded a few times. This chain uses TRBV9 with TRBJ1-4; D gene unclear. CDR1 is SGDLS and CDR2 is YYNGEE in the germline V gene. The V and J ends lost 2 bases and 0 bases respectively, with 5 bases between them. The CDR3 extends over 14 amino acids. The CDR3 is CASSVAATNEKLFF. The CDR3 region has the DNA TGTGCCAGCAGCGTGGCAGCAACTAATGAAAAACTGTTTTTT.

This sequence joins TRBV27 and TRBJ2-7, with 8 positions matching TRBD2. The V segment lost 8 bases and the J segment 0 bases; nucleotides outside the gene matches: 12. CDR1 MNHEY and CDR2 SMNVEV come from the germline V gene (reference sequence). This CDR3 region has 16 residues. This chain's CDR3 is CASLPVAGTTSYEQYF. CDR3 bases: TGTGCCAGCCTACCCGTAGCGGGGACTACCTCCTACGAGCAGTACTTC.

The genes are TRBV27 and TRBJ2-7; the match to TRBD2 covers 7 bases. Trimming took 5 bases from V and 2 from J; bases not matched to a gene: 12. CDR1 is MNHEY and CDR2 is SMNVEV in the germline V gene (reference sequence). The CDR3 runs 16 residues. The CDR3 sequence is CASSARGGRTAYEQYF. Here the CDR3 DNA reads TGTGCCAGCAGTGCACGGGGCGGGAGAACGGCCTACGAGCAGTACTTC.

This clonotype was detected many times. This chain connects TRBV3-1 to TRBJ2-2, with 7 bases that match TRBD2. V dropped 4 bases and J dropped 4; count of bases not matched to a gene: 6. The germline gives CDR1 LGHDT, CDR2 YNNKEL (reference sequence). The CDR3 consists of 15 residues. The CDR3 DNA reads as TGTGCCAGCAGCCCCTACGGGGGGTTCACCGGGGAGCTGTTTTTT. Translating it yields CASSPYGGFTGELFF. The whole variable domain, filled in from reference TRBV3-1 and TRBJ2-2, reads DTAVSQTPKYLVTQMGNDKSIKCEQNLGHDTMYWYKQDSKKFLKIMFSYNNKELIINETVPNRFSPKSPDKAHLNLHINSLELGDSAVYFCASSPYGGFTGELFFGEGSRLTVL.

J is TRBJ2-7 and V is TRBV15, with D tentatively TRBD1 (6 bases). The CDR3 is 15 residues long. CDR1 and CDR2 from the germline V gene are LNHNV and YYDKDF (reference sequence). V shed 1 base and J shed 0 bases, with 10 bases lying between them. In DNA, the CDR3 is TGTGCCACCAGCAGAGCTCGGGACACCTCCTACGAGCAGTACTTC. Translating it yields CATSRARDTSYEQYF.

Many counts were recorded for this clonotype. The V call is TRBV28, the J call TRBJ1-1; possibly TRBD1 for D (6 bases). The CDR3 spans 13 residues. Trimming pared 8 bases from V and 3 bases from J, leaving 13 bases between. Germline lookup yields CDR1 MDHEN and CDR2 SYDVKM. The CDR3 loop is CASLRGIDTEAFF. The CDR3 nucleotides read TGTGCCAGCTTGAGGGGGATCGACACTGAAGCTTTCTTT.

This clonotype was observed a handful of times. V usage is TRBV24-1 and J usage is TRBJ2-7; D possibly corresponds to TRBD2 (5 bases). Germline V gives CDR1 KGHDR, CDR2 SFDVKD. CDR3 length: 12 amino acids. V shed 7 bases and J shed 2 bases, with 8 bases lying between them. The CDR3 DNA reads TGTGCCACCAGGGGCGGGCCCTACGAGCAGTACTTC. Translated: CATRGGPYEQYF.

The rearrangement joins TRBV28 to TRBJ2-1; 15 bases agree with TRBD2. CDR1 is MDHEN and CDR2 is SYDVKM in the germline V gene. The J segment lost 10 bases and the V segment lost 5 bases, leaving 6 bases of the junction unmatched. The CDR3 extends over 15 amino acids. The CDR3 region is CASSEGLAGGREQFF. As DNA, the CDR3 is TGTGCCAGCAGTGAGGGACTAGCGGGAGGTCGGGAGCAGTTCTTC.

This clonotype was detected only a few times. CDR3 in amino acids: CASSPGTGAQFF. In DNA, the CDR3 is TGTGCCAGCAGCCCCGGGACAGGTGCGCAGTTCTTC. The chain links TRBV3-1 to TRBJ2-1; 8 nucleotides match TRBD1. V was clipped by 4 bases and J by 12 bases; unmatched bases: 5. This CDR3 has 12 amino acids. CDR1 and CDR2 (germline): LGHDT, YNNKEL (reference sequence).

This clonotype was seen many times. The chain carries TRBV3-1 and TRBJ1-1, with TRBD1 as a possible D gene (5 bases). Germline CDR1 LGHDT, CDR2 YNNKEL (reference sequence). V was shortened by 8 bases and J by 3 bases, with 10 bases between the two germline ends. The CDR3 runs to 12 residues. The CDR3 is CASGRGDTEAFF. The CDR3 region has the DNA TGTGCCAGCGGGCGGGGGGACACTGAAGCTTTCTTT.

This chain joins TRBV11-2 and TRBJ2-1; TRBD2 aligns across 7 bases. The J segment lost 7 bases and the V segment lost 2 bases, leaving 8 bases of the junction unmatched. The V gene's germline CDR1 is SGHAT and CDR2 FQNNGV. The length of the CDR3 is 15 residues. CDR3 bases: TGTGCCAGCAGCTTATCTGCGCGGGAGAATAATGAGCAGTTCTTC. Protein product: CASSLSARENNEQFF.

This clonotype showed up just a few times. The chain joins TRBV29-1 to TRBJ2-5; D is possibly TRBD1 or TRBD2 (5 bases each). Germline assignment: CDR1 SQVTM and CDR2 ANQGSEA. Trimming removed 6 bases at V and 2 bases at J, with 10 bases between. The CDR3 extends over 12 amino acids. CDR3 amino acids: CSVNGGQETQYF. CDR3 DNA: TGCAGCGTGAATGGGGGACAAGAGACCCAGTACTTC.

This chain joins TRBV4-3 and TRBJ2-3; 8 positions match TRBD1. The CDR3 runs to 16 residues. V was pared by 4 bases and J by 3 bases, with 9 bases of the junction left unmatched. Germline CDR1 and CDR2: LGHNA and YSLEER. CDR3 amino acids: CASSPRQGKRTDTQYF. The CDR3 DNA sequence: TGCGCCAGCAGCCCCAGACAGGGGAAGAGGACAGATACGCAGTATTTT.

This clonotype was picked up a small number of times. The rearrangement links TRBV2 to TRBJ2-3; 7 bases fit TRBD2. CDR3 size: 15 residues. With 3 bases clipped from V and 2 bases from J, the junction kept 5 bases outside the gene matches. Germline V gene sequence: CDR1 SNHLY, CDR2 FYNNEI. The CDR3 DNA is TGTGCCAGCAGTGAGTCTAGCGGAAACACAGATACGCAGTATTTT. This encodes CASSESSGNTDTQYF. The full variable domain, in which reference TRBV2 and TRBJ2-3 provide the parts outside the CDR3, is EPEVTQTPSHQVTQMGQEVILRCVPISNHLYFYWYRQILGQKVEFLVSFYNNEISEKSEIFDDQFSVERPDGSNFTLKIRSTKLEDSAMYFCASSESSGNTDTQYFGPGTRLTVL.

This chain joins TRBV12-3 or TRBV12-4 and TRBJ2-7, with D possibly TRBD2 on 7 matching bases. V was cut by 5 bases and J by 2 bases, with 13 bases left in between. This CDR3 comprises 14 residues. The CDR3: CASSVGGDPYEQYF. The CDR3 nucleotides read TGTGCCAGCAGTGTAGGGGGGGACCCCTACGAGCAGTACTTC.